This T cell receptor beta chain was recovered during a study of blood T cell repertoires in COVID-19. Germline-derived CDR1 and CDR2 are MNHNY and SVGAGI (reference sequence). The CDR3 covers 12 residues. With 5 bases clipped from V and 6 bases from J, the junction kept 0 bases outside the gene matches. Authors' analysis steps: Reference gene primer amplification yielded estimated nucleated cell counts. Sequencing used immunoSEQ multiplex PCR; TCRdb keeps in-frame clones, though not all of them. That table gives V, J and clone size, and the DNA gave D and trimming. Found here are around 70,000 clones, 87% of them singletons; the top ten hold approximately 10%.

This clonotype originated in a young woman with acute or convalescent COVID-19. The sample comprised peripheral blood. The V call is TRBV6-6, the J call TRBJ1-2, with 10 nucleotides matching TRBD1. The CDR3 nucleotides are TGTGCCAGCAGTGGGACAGGGGATGGCTACACCTTC. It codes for CASSGTGDGYTF.